This T cell receptor beta chain emerged from a study of T cell responses to AZD1222 COVID-19 vaccine. For this clone: Its matching antigen is unknown.

Broader study findings: Two AZD1222 doses significantly raised spike-specific TCR breadth and depth over controls. Baseline testing showed seropositivity in only a handful of AZD1222 recipients. Researchers took repertoire samples only after the peak T cell response had come. Possibly, clonal diversity was underestimated; donors were largely white British and included more females.

Germline V gene lookup returns CDR1 LGHNA and CDR2 YSLEER. Trimming shortened V by 0 bases and J by 5 bases, and 10 bases separated the two germline ends. This CDR3 is 14 amino acids long. Assay used: immunoSEQ multiplex PCR; TCRdb lists only in-frame clones, some missing. The profile shows tens of thousands of clones, 85% to 95% of them singletons. The sample here was peripheral blood, taken 28 days after the second AZD1222 dose. V is TRBV4-3 and J is TRBJ1-2; D is ambiguous. This clonotype originated in an adult who received the AZD1222 COVID-19 vaccine. DNA of the CDR3: TGCGCCAGCAGCCAAGATAACGGCAAATATGGCTACACCTTC. Translated, it gives CASSQDNGKYGYTF.